These T cell receptor beta chains were read from a single sample in a study of cytomegalovirus exposure and HLA in healthy donors. Generated by immunoSEQ multiplex PCR, the TCRdb table keeps only in-frame clones and is missing some. The top ten clones hold roughly 15% of a sample with 59,000 or so clones, 80% to 90% of them seen once. The sequenced sample was PBMCs. Receptors originate from a woman between 18 and 29 years old in good health and CMV-seronegative. Each CDR3 is given with its conserved first and last residue. D genes are given only for firm matches. Clone size, where shown, is once, few, many, or a class for clones that have expanded.

j_call d_call v_call clone_size cdr3_nt cdr3_aa
TRBJ1-1 TRBD1 TRBV2 . TGTGCCAGCAGTGTTGAGGGGGCCGGGAACACTGAAGCTTTCTTT CASSVEGAGNTEAFF
TRBJ2-5 . TRBV7-2 . TGTGCCAGCAGCTCCACATCAACAGGGTGGGAGACCCAGTACTTC CASSSTSTGWETQYF
TRBJ2-7 . TRBV2 . TGTGCCAGCAGTGAAGCCCTAGCGTACTCCTACGAGCAGTACTTC CASSEALAYSYEQYF
TRBJ2-5 . TRBV19 . TGTGCCAGTAACGACGGACGAGGGCGAGGAGAGACCCAGTACTTC CASNDGRGRGETQYF
TRBJ2-7 . TRBV6-5 . TGTGCCAGCTCTTCGGGACAAAACTCCTACGAGCAGTACTTC CASSSGQNSYEQYF
TRBJ1-1 TRBD1 TRBV10-3 . TGTGCCATCGAGGACAGGGTGAACACTGAAGCTTTCTTT CAIEDRVNTEAFF
TRBJ1-1 . TRBV10-2 . TGCGCCAGCAGTGAGGTGGCAAAGAACACTGAAGCTTTCTTT CASSEVAKNTEAFF
TRBJ1-5 . TRBV6-6 few TGTGCCAGCAGTTACAGGGACTTTCATCAGCCCCAGCATTTT CASSYRDFHQPQHF
TRBJ2-7 . TRBV4-3 once TGCGCCAGCAGCCAAGACAGGGGCTACGAGCAGTACTTC CASSQDRGYEQYF
TRBJ2-7 TRBD1 TRBV7-8 . TGTGCCAGCAGCTCCTTTACAGGGGTCGAGCAGTACTTC CASSSFTGVEQYF
TRBJ2-7 TRBD1 TRBV7-8 . TGTGCCAGCAGCTACCGGGACAGGGCCAACGAGCAGTACTTC CASSYRDRANEQYF
TRBJ1-3 . TRBV6-1 . TGTGCCAGCAGTGAGAGGGGGGGCAGGGTTGGAAACACCATATATTTT CASSERGGRVGNTIYF
TRBJ1-1 . TRBV5-1 . TGCGCCAGCCGCGACACGAACACTGAAGCTTTCTTT CASRDTNTEAFF
TRBJ2-5 . TRBV7-9 . TGTGCCAGCAGCTTAGCGGGGGGAGAGACCCAGTACTTC CASSLAGGETQYF
TRBJ2-5 . TRBV19 . TGTGCCAGTAGTACGAGGGGGGAGACCCAGTACTTC CASSTRGETQYF
TRBJ1-2 TRBD1 TRBV7-8 . TGTGCCAGCAGCTTACGCCCCCAGTACCAACAGGGGAACTCTAACTATGGCTACACCTTC CASSLRPQYQQGNSNYGYTF
TRBJ1-4 TRBD1 TRBV7-8 . TGTGCCAGCAGTCAGGGGGTGCTTAATGAAAAACTGTTTTTT CASSQGVLNEKLFF
TRBJ1-1 . TRBV7-3 . TGTGCCAGCAGCCCGGGACTGCAGAACACTGAAGCTTTCTTT CASSPGLQNTEAFF
TRBJ2-1 TRBD2 TRBV7-9 . TGTGCCAGCAGAATTAGCGGGGGTGGCAATGAGCAGTTCTTC CASRISGGGNEQFF